This T cell receptor beta chain was found in a study of blood T cell repertoires in COVID-19. Sequencing used immunoSEQ multiplex PCR; TCRdb keeps in-frame clones, though not all of them. Of about 530,000 clones listed, around nine tenths are singletons. V was trimmed by 3 bases and J by 6 bases, leaving 11 bases between them. This CDR3 contains 13 residues. The sequenced sample was peripheral blood. The receptor was derived from a woman between 45 and 60 years old with COVID-19, enrolled during active disease. The chain employs TRBV12-3 or TRBV12-4 and TRBJ1-2; D is ambiguous. This chain's CDR3 is CASSFGGPNGYTF. The DNA for the CDR3 is TGTGCCAGCAGTTTTGGAGGTCCAAATGGCTACACCTTC.